A single sample gave rise to the 9 T cell receptor beta chains below, sequenced in a study of T cell responses to AZD1222 COVID-19 vaccine. The table came from immunoSEQ multiplex PCR; TCRdb's copy has only in-frame clones and leaves some out. Here the sample spans about 81,000 clones, 85% to 95% being singletons. The sequenced sample was peripheral blood, obtained 28 days after the second AZD1222 dose. All receptors derive from an adult who received the AZD1222 COVID-19 vaccine.

The V call is TRBV24-1, the J call TRBJ2-1, with 7 bases lining up with TRBD2. CDR3 length: 15 residues. Trimming took 5 bases from V and 6 from J; bases not matched to a gene: 9. Germline CDR1 KGHDR, CDR2 SFDVKD. The CDR3 bases are TGTGCCACCAGTGCTGGGGACTACCCGTCCAATGAGCAGTTCTTC. Translating gives CATSAGDYPSNEQFF.

The table lists this clone with a count of one. V and J are TRBV28 and TRBJ2-3; 8 nucleotides agree with TRBD1. J was trimmed by 3 bases and V by 3 bases; bases with no gene match: 5. The CDR3 runs to 15 residues. Germline loops: CDR1 MDHEN, CDR2 SYDVKM. The CDR3: CASSLTGDHTDTQYF. The DNA for the CDR3 is TGTGCCAGCAGTTTGACAGGGGATCATACAGATACGCAGTATTTT.

The V gene is TRBV19, the J gene TRBJ2-1, with a weak D call TRBD2 (5 bases). This CDR3 comprises 15 residues. Trimming took off 8 bases at V and 1 base at J, with 15 bases between the two ends. The V gene's germline CDR1 is LNHDA and CDR2 SQIVND (reference sequence). The CDR3 spells CASGGSGGSYNEQFF. In nucleotides, the CDR3 is TGTGCCAGTGGTGGTTCAGGAGGTTCCTACAATGAGCAGTTCTTC.

The chain is built from TRBV3-1 (or the pseudogene TRBV3-2) and TRBJ2-7; D possibly corresponds to TRBD2 (5 bases). Germline values: CDR1 LGHDT, CDR2 YNNKEL (reference sequence). The V gene lost 0 bases and the J gene lost 0 bases, with 9 bases spanning the gap. There are 15 residues in the CDR3. CDR3 in amino acids: CASSQDLSDSYEQYF. CDR3 nucleotide sequence: TGTGCCAGCAGCCAAGACCTTAGCGACTCCTACGAGCAGTACTTC.

The gene calls are TRBV5-5 and TRBJ2-7; weak D call: TRBD2 (6 bases). Germline-derived CDR1 and CDR2 are SGHKS and YYEKEE (reference sequence). The length of the CDR3 is 14 residues. The V and J ends lost 2 bases and 3 bases respectively, with 12 bases between them. The CDR3 sequence: CASSLSGGSYEQYF. The DNA for the CDR3 is TGTGCCAGCAGCTTAAGTGGAGGGAGCTACGAGCAGTACTTC. Looking up the rest from reference TRBV5-5 and TRBJ2-7 gives the full variable domain: DAGVTQSPTHLIKTRGQQVTLRCSPISGHKSVSWYQQVLGQGPQFIFQYYEKEERGRGNFPDRFSARQFPNYSSELNVNALLLGDSALYLCASSLSGGSYEQYFGPGTRLTVT.

The chain joins TRBV7-2 to TRBJ2-1, with 8 bases that match TRBD2. This CDR3 region has 15 residues. V lost 3 bases, J lost 2 bases, and 3 bases stayed unmatched. Germline lookup yields CDR1 SGHTA and CDR2 FQGNSA. CDR3 protein: CASSLDSGTYNEQFF. CDR3 DNA sequence: TGTGCCAGCAGCTTGGATAGCGGGACCTACAATGAGCAGTTCTTC.

This chain links TRBV7-2 with TRBJ2-7; 11 bases map to TRBD2. The CDR3 loop spans 18 amino acids. V was pared by 5 bases and J by 2 bases, with 14 bases of the junction left unmatched. Germline-derived CDR1 and CDR2 are SGHTA and FQGNSA. This CDR3 reads CASSPGRTSGFSPYEQYF. The CDR3 DNA is TGTGCCAGCAGCCCTGGCAGGACTAGCGGGTTTTCTCCCTACGAGCAGTACTTC. The entire variable domain, with the rest obtained from reference TRBV7-2 and TRBJ2-7, is as follows: GAGVSQSPSNKVTEKGKDVELRCDPISGHTALYWYRQSLGQGLEFLIYFQGNSAPDKSGLPSDRFSAERTGGSVSTLTIQRTQQEDSAVYLCASSPGRTSGFSPYEQYFGPGTRLTVT.

The chain carries TRBV15 and TRBJ2-7; D perhaps matches TRBD2 (6 bases). CDR1 and CDR2 from the germline V gene are LNHNV and YYDKDF (reference sequence). V dropped 4 bases and J dropped 2 bases, with 18 bases sitting between them. The CDR3 has 16 residues. This chain's CDR3 is CATSTSRSGITYEQYF. Written as DNA, the CDR3 is TGTGCCACCAGCACCTCGCGTAGCGGCATCACCTACGAGCAGTACTTC.

This chain connects TRBV3-1 (or the pseudogene TRBV3-2) to TRBJ2-1, with 9 bases fitting TRBD2. V dropped 4 bases and J dropped 7; count of bases not matched to a gene: 5. The CDR3 totals 14 residues. Germline-derived CDR1 and CDR2 are LGHDT and YNNKEL (reference sequence). The DNA for the CDR3 is TGTGCCAGCAGCCTTAGCGGGAGAGGGAATGAGCAGTTCTTC. Translated, it gives CASSLSGRGNEQFF.